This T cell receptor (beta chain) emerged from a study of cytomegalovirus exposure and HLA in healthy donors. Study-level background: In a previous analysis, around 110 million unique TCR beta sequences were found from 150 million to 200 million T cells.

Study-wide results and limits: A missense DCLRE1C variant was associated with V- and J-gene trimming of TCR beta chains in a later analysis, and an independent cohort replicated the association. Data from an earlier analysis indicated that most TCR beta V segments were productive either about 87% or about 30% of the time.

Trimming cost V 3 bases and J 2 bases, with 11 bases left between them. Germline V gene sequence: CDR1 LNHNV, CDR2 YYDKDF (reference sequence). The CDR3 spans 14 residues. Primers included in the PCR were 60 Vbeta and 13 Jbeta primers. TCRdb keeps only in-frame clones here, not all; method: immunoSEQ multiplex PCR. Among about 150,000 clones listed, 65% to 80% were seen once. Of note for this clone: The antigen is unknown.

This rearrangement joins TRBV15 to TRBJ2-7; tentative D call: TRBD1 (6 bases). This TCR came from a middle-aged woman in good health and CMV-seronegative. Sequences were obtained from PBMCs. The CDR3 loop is CATSSPGTPYEQYF. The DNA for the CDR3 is TGTGCCACCAGCAGCCCGGGGACACCCTACGAGCAGTACTTC.